This TCR beta chain is drawn from a study of vaccination and CD4 T cells after COVID-19 (dated by TCRdb to between 2022 and 2023). Broadly, across the study: Convalescent patients had a positive SARS-CoV-2 result on nasal swab PCR, and of these patients, fewer than ten had mild disease and one had severe disease. Post-vaccine blood samples were taken a median of about 77 days after the second vaccine dose, with a range of roughly 14 to 250 days. In approximately eleven COVID-19 convalescent patients and 4 infection-naive healthy vaccine recipients, the spike-specific CD4+ TCR repertoire before mRNA vaccination was compared with the repertoire after mRNA vaccination. Each participant got two doses of either the Pfizer-BioNTech BNT162b2 vaccine (n=8) or the Moderna mRNA-1273 vaccine (n=2). In the convalescent cohort there were six males and four females, among whom were two Hispanic individuals, seven Caucasians, two Asians and one multiracial person. Overlapping spike peptide pools from SARS-CoV-2 and from the common cold coronaviruses HCoV-NL63, HCoV-OC43 and HCoV-229E were used as culture stimuli. Post-COVID blood samples from convalescent patients were collected a median of around 110 days after diagnosis, with a range of about 35 to 180 days. For a few convalescent patients, samples were collected at an early post-vaccination timepoint (day 14) as well as at a late post-vaccination timepoint (days 161 to 241). Control cultures used a CEFX viral epitope pool as positive control, an HIV-1 Nef peptide pool as negative control, or no peptide.

For this clonotype: Its cognate antigen has yet to be identified. At one end, the junction sequence differs from germline, possibly due to a read error.

The CDR3 covers 17 residues, taking in both the cysteine and the phenylalanine. The only DNA kept is the CDR3, 51 bases in frame from the first base. CDR1 KGHDR and CDR2 SFDVKD are derived from the germline V gene. The paper as a whole reports these results and caveats: Relatively few convalescent patients were included in the study, and early timepoints after natural infection were not analyzed. Among convalescent patients, a median roughly 90% of the SARS-CoV-2-reactive clones seen after vaccination appeared only after vaccination, which suggests priming specific to the vaccine. In convalescent patients, nearly all vaccine-specific clones (304 of 307) were found to be mono-reactive for SARS-CoV-2 spike rather than cross-reactive with common cold coronaviruses. The median number of SARS-CoV-2-reactive clonotypes rose from 21 after infection to around 40 after vaccination, but the change was not significant.

What this sample's time point label stands for: late sampling 161 to 241 days after vaccination in three convalescent patients. This specimen's treatment or condition label, interpreted: roughly 11-day PBMC culture with coronavirus spike peptide pools or control peptides (ViraFEST assay). The ViraFEST assay was used in the study, in which antigen-specific T cells were expanded with peptide pools and expanded clonotypes were subsequently identified by TCR sequencing. The convalescent patients' positive SARS-CoV-2 PCR tests fell between March and December 2020, which was before the Alpha, Beta and Delta variants emerged in the United States. Over 1.5 million PBMCs per well were cultured in IMDM with about 5% human AB serum and 8.5 to 10 IU/ml IL-2, plus 10 ug/ml peptide pools. On days 3 and 7, half of the culture medium was replaced with fresh IL-2-containing medium. Once the cells had been in culture for around nine days, the EasySep CD4+ T cell isolation kit was used to isolate CD4+ T cells by negative selection. Ficoll-Paque Plus gradient centrifugation was used to isolate PBMCs from whole blood, and the isolated PBMCs were then either used fresh or cryopreserved at -140C. In general, triplicate wells were set up for every culture condition.

The method behind the library was PCR. TCR sequencing of DNA from cultured CD4+ T cells used the Oncomine TCR Beta short-read assay at the Johns Hopkins FTIC core. Genomic DNA was extracted from the cultured CD4+ T cells with the QIAamp micro DNA kit. Oncomine TCR Beta libraries from cultured CD4+ T cells were pooled with unique dual indexes and sequenced on an Illumina iSeq 100. In the paper's pipeline: Non-productive sequences were removed, and CDR3s not starting with C, not ending with F or W, or shorter than 7 amino acids were discarded. The MANAFEST web application identified antigen-specific clonotypes by comparing peptide-stimulated wells against reference wells and other culture wells. To be called positive, a clone needed an FDR below 0.05, an odds ratio above 5, and a productive frequency above 0.1% in at least two of three replicate wells. A clonotype counted as cross-reactive if it showed significant expansion both in the SARS-CoV-2 spike wells and in at least one common cold coronavirus spike condition. Levenshtein distances (stringdist) and unrooted phylogenetic trees (ape) in R version 3.6.1 were used to assess CDR3 homology. TCRdb handled the public reads itself, with Q25 trimming in fastp and clone calling in MiXCR, and kept productive beta chains. Rows are combined by CDR3 protein, so each entry shows the most common genes and DNA. TCRdb assigned the V and J calls; the authors' analysis was not used. This sample lists 20,000 to 30,000 distinct CDR3 sequences; more than 30% were detected once. 3% to 3.5% of the sample goes to the ten largest clones.

The receptor was derived from a human donor who had recovered from COVID-19. The chain is made from TRBV24-1 and TRBJ2-5, with TRBD1 matching 10 junction bases. This specimen consisted of CD4+ T cells from blood, cultured in vitro, obtained about 7 months after SARS-CoV-2 vaccination. The nucleotides read TGTGCCACCAGTGATTTACGGACAGGGGGGCCTCAAGAGATCCAGTACTTC. Its product reads: CATSDLRTGGPQEIQYF.